The T cell receptor beta chain described here comes from a study of CD8 T cells in ankylosing spondylitis. Study-level findings and limits: Peripheral blood samples showed relatively rare disease-linked clones, and these clones were CD8+. Characteristic of ankylosing spondylitis blood, it appeared, was a TCR beta motif comprising about eight highly homologous variants. The study looked at matched synovial fluid samples from ankylosing spondylitis patients. Disease-linked clones were reported to be significantly enriched there.

The CDR3 consists of 13 residues. V gave up 1 base and J gave up 8 bases, with 11 bases separating them. Per the germline V gene, CDR1 is MGHRA and CDR2 is YSYEKL. This clonotype was found a few times. Its matching antigen is unknown. With molecular barcodes, quantitative 5'-RACE was used to make the TCR beta libraries. TCRdb redid the calling of the 5' RACE reads with MiXCR, one entry per CDR3 protein. The data contain around 390,000 distinct CDR3 sequences, 20% to 25% of them seen just once; the ten biggest clones take up 16%. The clonotype originates from a male donor with ankylosing spondylitis. The sample was blood, either unsorted or a sorted T cell fraction (not recorded which). This chain uses TRBV4-1 with TRBJ1-2, with D possibly matching TRBD1 (6 bases). This CDR3 reads CASSQAGRGGYTF. The CDR3 coding sequence is TGCGCCAGCAGCCAAGCGGGCAGGGGCGGCTACACCTTC.